This T cell receptor beta chain derives from a study of blood T cell repertoires in COVID-19 (dated by TCRdb to the early 2020s). With regard to the full study: Samples covering the acute and convalescent phases of COVID-19 were provided by collaborators in the United States, Italy and Spain. The prospective study material was composed of cDNA or gDNA derived from T cells, B-cell-depleted T cells, or PBMCs. Deeply sampled blood TCRbeta repertoires from subjects exposed to, actively infected with, or recovered from COVID-19 were included in the dataset. The repertoires were released in a freely available public database meant as a resource for research on the immune response to SARS-CoV-2. Samples were obtained from the ongoing ImmuneRACE study (first 160 participants) and from roughly 1,300 subjects provided by 6 global collaborators. A de-identified subject ID, COVID-19 status, age in years and sex were almost always included in the sample metadata. HLA class I and class II types, where available, came from metadata supplied by the sample provider rather than from assay-based typing.

Study-level results and caveats: Clinical and demographic metadata were provided uncurated, with the amount varying by source and participant.

V and J are truncated by 2 bases and 5 bases respectively, leaving an intervening sequence of 8 bases. CDR1 and CDR2 were assigned from the germline V gene as SGHRS and YFSETQ. The CDR3 contains 13 residues, cysteine and phenylalanine counted. The read is trimmed to its CDR3 DNA, 39 bases read in frame from base 1. The collaborating institutions used their own protocols to collect whole blood in K2EDTA tubes. For TCRbeta analysis, collaborators shipped samples in one of three forms: frozen whole blood, isolated PBMCs, or DNA extracted from either of those sample types. Notes on this clone: Its binding antigen is unknown. Base qualities are not at hand, and no much larger clone is one base apart.

TCRbeta CDR3 regions were amplified from genomic DNA using the immunoSEQ Assay, a bias-controlled multiplex PCR. Per the authors' processing: Nucleated cell counts per sample were estimated from amplification of reference gene primers within the assay. To quantify the absolute abundance of each unique TCRbeta CDR3 rearrangement, sequence reads were collapsed and filtered. For each sample, productive Simpson clonality was calculated by taking the square root of Simpson's diversity index across productive rearrangements. Entries here come from immuneACCESS through TCRdb and include only in-frame sequences with V and J called. Some clones fail to appear in such tables; in the studies checked, an unresolved V gene covers under half of the shortfall, and the cause of the remainder is unknown. The DNA gave D and trimming, while V, J and clone size come from that table. The sample table shows 90,000 to 120,000 clones, and 84% are seen once. The ten largest make up about 4.2% of the sample.

Sequencing was done on a sample of peripheral blood. The chain is made from TRBV5-1 and TRBJ2-1; possibly the D gene is TRBD2, per 6 matching bases. The receptor's source is a human donor in a cohort sampled during active COVID-19. The nucleotide sequence reads TGCGCCAGCAGCTTAACTAGCAACAATGAGCAGTTCTTC. Translated, it gives CASSLTSNNEQFF.